These 24 T cell receptor beta chains were sequenced from one sample in a study of response to subunit inactivated influenza vaccine. MiXCR, run by TCRdb on the RT-PCR reads, gives a single entry per CDR3 protein. The data contain some 550,000 distinct CDR3 sequences, roughly 23% of them seen just once; the ten biggest clones take up 2.5% to 3%. The same sample was also studied in work on T cells expressing NK-cell markers. As that report states: UMIs were included in TCR beta cDNA generated by 5'RACE template switching.

This sample comprised CD4+ T cells sorted from PBMCs, obtained approximately 12 days after vaccination. All receptors come from a man aged 45-65 years who received an inactivated influenza vaccine.

The V and J genes are TRBV12-3 or TRBV12-4 and TRBJ2-3; the D is unclear. Trimming removed 2 bases at V and 5 bases at J, with 5 bases between. CDR3 size: 12 residues. CDR3: CASSLWEDTQYF. The CDR3 DNA is TGTGCCAGCAGTTTATGGGAAGATACGCAGTATTTT.

This clonotype has only a few counts. This CDR3 reads CASSPGWEQYF. DNA for the CDR3: TGTGCCAGCAGCCCAGGGTGGGAGCAGTACTTC. The rearrangement links TRBV28 to TRBJ2-7, with TRBD1 as a possible D gene (5 bases). Germline CDR1 reads MDHEN; CDR2 reads SYDVKM. V was trimmed by 6 bases and J by 7 bases, leaving 10 bases between them. The CDR3 totals 11 residues.

V gene TRBV20-1 combines with J gene TRBJ1-5; weak D call: TRBD1 (5 bases). The CDR3 loop spans 14 amino acids. V dropped 5 bases and J dropped 6 bases, with 17 bases sitting between them. Germline V gene sequence: CDR1 DFQATT, CDR2 SNEGSKA (reference sequence). The CDR3 DNA reads as TGCAGTGCTCGGGACCCTGGGGATCCTCAGCCCCAGCATTTT. Its translation is CSARDPGDPQPQHF.

This clonotype was counted a few times. This chain links TRBV12-3 or TRBV12-4 with TRBJ1-6; D call uncertain. V shed 6 bases and J shed 9 bases, with 15 bases lying between them. The CDR3 length is 14 residues. The CDR3 sequence is CASSLGGLGSPLHF. The CDR3 DNA reads as TGTGCCAGCAGCCTAGGCGGTTTAGGTTCACCCCTCCACTTT.

This clonotype has just a few counts. This sequence joins TRBV11-2 and TRBJ2-2; D is unresolved. Trimming took 2 bases from V and 5 from J, leaving 6 bases between them. This CDR3 is built from 13 residues. CDR1 SGHAT and CDR2 FQNNGV come from the germline V gene. The chain's CDR3 is CASSLLRTGELFF. The CDR3 region has the DNA TGTGCCAGCAGCTTACTACGGACCGGGGAGCTGTTTTTT. Full variable domain (rest looked up from reference TRBV11-2 and TRBJ2-2): EAGVAQSPRYKIIEKRQSVAFWCNPISGHATLYWYQQILGQGPKLLIQFQNNGVVDDSQLPKDRFSAERLKGVDSTLKIQPAKLEDSAVYLCASSLLRTGELFFGEGSRLTVL.

The rearrangement links TRBV7-2 to TRBJ2-4; D unclear. Germline loops: CDR1 SGHTA, CDR2 FQGNSA. V shed 1 base and J shed 6 bases, with 16 bases lying between them. The CDR3 is 16 amino acids. Written as DNA, the CDR3 is TGTGCCAGCAGCTTAGGAGCGAGAGGCCACGCAAACATTCAGTACTTC. It yields the protein CASSLGARGHANIQYF.

The V call is TRBV7-9, the J call TRBJ1-4, with D unresolved. There are 13 residues in the CDR3. V lost 1 base and J lost 4, with 4 bases in between. Germline V gene data show CDR1 as SEHNR and CDR2 as FQNEAQ (reference sequence). CDR3 region: CASSLDLNEKLFF. DNA of the CDR3: TGTGCCAGCAGCTTAGACCTTAATGAAAAACTGTTTTTT.

This clonotype showed up just a few times. This chain connects TRBV5-1 to TRBJ1-1; D is uncertain. The CDR3 loop spans 15 amino acids. CDR1 and CDR2 from the germline V gene are SGHRS and YFSETQ. Trimming took off 4 bases at V and 3 bases at J, with 16 bases between the two ends. The CDR3 spells CASSPPTGSHTEAFF. The CDR3 DNA follows: TGCGCCAGCAGCCCACCGACCGGTTCCCACACTGAAGCTTTCTTT.

The chain employs TRBV7-2 and TRBJ2-2; D remains unclear. The germline gives CDR1 SGHTA, CDR2 FQGNSA. This CDR3 region has 16 residues. Trimming left V 1 base short and J 2 bases short, with 11 bases between. The DNA of the CDR3 is TGTGCCAGCAGCTTAGAGGGCTCCTTCAACACCGGGGAGCTGTTTTTT. Its protein is CASSLEGSFNTGELFF.

The chain employs TRBV6-5 and TRBJ1-6; 9 bases are a match to TRBD1. The CDR3 is 15 amino acids. With 0 bases clipped from V and 9 bases from J, the junction kept 3 bases outside the gene matches. Germline lookup yields CDR1 MNHEY and CDR2 SVGAGI. The CDR3 DNA reads as TGTGCCAGCAGTTACTCCCGGACAGGGGCTTCACCCCTCCACTTT. It codes for CASSYSRTGASPLHF.

This clonotype was detected only a few times. The CDR3 DNA reads as TGTGCCAGCAGCCGGGACATAACGACCGGGGAGCTGTTTTTT. Protein: CASSRDITTGELFF. V is TRBV11-2 and J is TRBJ2-2, with a tentative D call TRBD1 (6 bases). The germline gives CDR1 SGHAT, CDR2 FQNNGV. The length of the CDR3 is 14 residues. V lost 5 bases and J 5 bases, leaving 12 bases between the germline ends.

This clonotype was seen more than once but under ten times. The chain has TRBV12-3 or TRBV12-4 and TRBJ1-1; D is unclear. V dropped 6 bases and J dropped 4 bases, with 15 bases sitting between them. The CDR3 is 14 residues long. The CDR3 region has the DNA TGTGCCAGCAGCTTGTATGCGGGGTTCACTGAAGCTTTCTTT. As protein: CASSLYAGFTEAFF.

CDR3: CASSEILAVSYEQYF. The CDR3 DNA sequence: TGTGCCAGCAGTGAGATCTTAGCAGTGTCCTACGAGCAGTACTTC. The chain recombines TRBV6-1 with TRBJ2-7; D is uncertain. In germline, CDR1 is MNHNS, CDR2 SASEGT. The CDR3 consists of 15 residues. Deletions cut 3 bases from V and 1 base from J, with 13 bases between.

The chain has TRBV3-1 and TRBJ2-4, with D tentatively TRBD1 (5 bases). Trimming took 2 bases from V and 6 from J, leaving 8 bases between them. Germline CDR1 LGHDT, CDR2 YNNKEL (reference sequence). This CDR3 is 13 amino acids long. The DNA for the CDR3 is TGTGCCAGCAGCCAATGGGGCCCAAACATTCAGTACTTC. Protein: CASSQWGPNIQYF.

The chain carries TRBV7-2 and TRBJ2-1; a weak D match, TRBD2 (7 bases). The CDR3 length is 14 residues. Germline V gene data show CDR1 as SGHTA and CDR2 as FQGNSA. V lost 4 bases, J lost 9 bases, and 16 bases lay in between. This chain's CDR3 is CASSSMPGGGEQFF. The CDR3 coding sequence is TGTGCCAGCAGCTCAATGCCGGGGGGCGGTGAGCAGTTCTTC. The complete variable domain, with remaining parts taken from reference TRBV7-2 and TRBJ2-1, reads GAGVSQSPSNKVTEKGKDVELRCDPISGHTALYWYRQSLGQGLEFLIYFQGNSAPDKSGLPSDRFSAERTGGSVSTLTIQRTQQEDSAVYLCASSSMPGGGEQFFGPGTRLTVL.

V and J are TRBV10-3 and TRBJ1-1; D is uncertain. The CDR3 length is 13 residues. V lost 8 bases, J lost 1 base, and 11 bases lay in between. Germline V gives CDR1 ENHRY, CDR2 SYGVKD. For the CDR3, the DNA is TGTGCCATCCGGTTGATGGGGAACACTGAAGCTTTCTTT. Amino acids: CAIRLMGNTEAFF.

The CDR3 DNA is TGTGCCAGCAGTGGGACAGGGGGACGAGAGACCCAGTACTTC. This gives the protein CASSGTGGRETQYF. The V call is TRBV6-1, the J call TRBJ2-5, with 10 positions matching TRBD1. Germline assignment: CDR1 MNHNS and CDR2 SASEGT. J gave up 4 bases and V 4 bases, and 3 bases lay outside the gene matches. There are 14 residues in the CDR3.

This clonotype was counted between two and nine times. The chain joins TRBV6-2 or TRBV6-3 to TRBJ2-7, with 13 bases fitting TRBD2. This CDR3 has 15 residues. V shed 5 bases and J 3 bases; nucleotides not matched to a gene: 4. Germline CDR1 MNHEY, CDR2 SVGEGT. CDR3 amino acids: CASSGTSGTLYEQYF. Here the CDR3 DNA reads TGTGCCAGCAGTGGGACTAGCGGGACCCTCTACGAGCAGTACTTC.

In this sample, this clonotype turned up a few times. The gene calls are TRBV12-3 or TRBV12-4 and TRBJ1-1, with a tentative D call TRBD1 (5 bases). The V and J ends lost 7 bases and 7 bases respectively, with 19 bases between them. The CDR3 loop spans 14 amino acids. The DNA for the CDR3 is TGTGCCAGCACCCTGGGACTTCAGCCTGGTGAAGCTTTCTTT. Translating it yields CASTLGLQPGEAFF.

This sequence joins TRBV28 and TRBJ1-1, with D hard to call. The germline gives CDR1 MDHEN, CDR2 SYDVKM. The V gene lost 6 bases and the J gene lost 2 bases, with 13 bases spanning the gap. The length of the CDR3 is 14 residues. CDR3 in amino acids: CASRIQPSNTEAFF. The CDR3 DNA sequence: TGTGCCAGCAGAATACAACCCTCCAACACTGAAGCTTTCTTT.

V and J are TRBV14 and TRBJ2-5; TRBD2 matches 11 bases. CDR1 and CDR2 from the germline V gene are SGHDN and FVKESK. The CDR3 is 13 residues long. V lost 8 bases to trimming and J lost 3 bases; unmatched junction nucleotides: 2. CDR3: CASSTSGKETQYF. In nucleotides, the CDR3 is TGTGCCAGCTCGACTAGCGGGAAAGAGACCCAGTACTTC. Combining the CDR3 with reference TRBV14 and TRBJ2-5 gives the whole variable domain EAGVTQFPSHSVIEKGQTVTLRCDPISGHDNLYWYRRVMGKEIKFLLHFVKESKQDESGMPNNRFLAERTGGTYSTLKVQPAELEDSGVYFCASSTSGKETQYFGPGTRLLVL.

The rearrangement joins TRBV7-9 to TRBJ2-1, with TRBD2 matching 13 bases. With V trimmed by 4 bases and J by 4 bases, 4 bases remained unmatched. The CDR3 is 16 amino acids. Germline V gene lookup returns CDR1 SEHNR and CDR2 FQNEAQ (reference sequence). In nucleotides, the CDR3 is TGTGCCAGCAGCTCTGGGACTAGCGGGACGTACAATGAGCAGTTCTTC. The encoded protein is CASSSGTSGTYNEQFF.

This clonotype was recorded a few times. The chain couples TRBV20-1 to TRBJ1-5, with 11 bases that match TRBD1. Per germline, CDR1 DFQATT and CDR2 SNEGSKA (reference sequence). V trimming: 5 bases; J trimming: 4 bases; junction bases outside the gene matches: 4. The CDR3 totals 14 residues. This chain's CDR3 is CSAGTGGKNQPQHF. In DNA form, the CDR3 reads TGCAGTGCTGGGACAGGGGGTAAGAATCAGCCCCAGCATTTT.

Written as DNA, the CDR3 is TGTGCCAGCAGCCATGGGACAGGGAGGACCCGGGAGCTGTTTTTT. Amino acid sequence: CASSHGTGRTRELFF. The chain couples TRBV3-1 to TRBJ2-2; 9 bases line up with TRBD1. This CDR3 comprises 15 residues. The J segment lost 9 bases and the V segment lost 3 bases, leaving 8 bases of the junction unmatched. Germline CDR1 reads LGHDT; CDR2 reads YNNKEL (reference sequence). The complete variable domain, with remaining parts taken from reference TRBV3-1 and TRBJ2-2, reads DTAVSQTPKYLVTQMGNDKSIKCEQNLGHDTMYWYKQDSKKFLKIMFSYNNKELIINETVPNRFSPKSPDKAHLNLHINSLELGDSAVYFCASSHGTGRTRELFFGEGSRLTVL.